The entry below gives a single T cell receptor beta chain sequence along with its context. Repertoires were generated with immunoSEQ multiplex PCR, while TCRdb's copy carries only in-frame clones and drops some. The sample lists 95,000 to 120,000 clones; around 90% were seen once. These data originate in a study of blood T cell repertoires in COVID-19. Trimming took off 0 bases at V and 1 base at J, with 12 bases between the two ends. The CDR3 is 16 amino acids. Germline-derived CDR1 and CDR2 are SGHDN and FVKESK. The clonotype originates from a human donor in a cohort sampled during active COVID-19. The sequenced sample consisted of peripheral blood. The V call is TRBV14, the J call TRBJ1-1; no clear D. The CDR3 sequence: CASSQEPPSGNTEAFF. In DNA, the CDR3 is TGTGCCAGCAGCCAAGAACCACCCAGCGGGAACACTGAAGCTTTCTTT.